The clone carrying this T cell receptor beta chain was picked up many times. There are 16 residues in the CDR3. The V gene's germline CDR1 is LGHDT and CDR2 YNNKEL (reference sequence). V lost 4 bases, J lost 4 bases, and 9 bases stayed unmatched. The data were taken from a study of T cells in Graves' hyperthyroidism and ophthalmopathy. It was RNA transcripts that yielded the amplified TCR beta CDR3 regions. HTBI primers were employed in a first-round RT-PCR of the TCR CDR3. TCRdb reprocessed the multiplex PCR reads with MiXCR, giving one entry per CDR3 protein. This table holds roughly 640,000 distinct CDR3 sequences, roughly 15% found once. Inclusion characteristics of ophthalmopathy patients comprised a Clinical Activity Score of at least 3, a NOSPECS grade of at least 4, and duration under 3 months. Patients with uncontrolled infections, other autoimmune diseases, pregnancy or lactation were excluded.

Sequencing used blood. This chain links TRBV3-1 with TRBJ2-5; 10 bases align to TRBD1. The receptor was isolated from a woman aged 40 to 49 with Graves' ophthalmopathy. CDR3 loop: CASSPRQGAMGETQYF. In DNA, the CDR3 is TGTGCCAGCAGCCCACGACAGGGGGCGATGGGAGAGACCCAGTACTTC.